The 23 T cell receptor beta chains in this list originate from one sample, sequenced in a study of shared clonotypes between healthy human individuals. The protocol was immunoSEQ multiplex PCR, while the TCRdb copy is restricted to in-frame clones and leaves out a portion. The profile shows 550,000 to 700,000 clones, around 73% of them singletons. The sample comprised memory CD4+ T cells sorted from blood. The sample's subset: CD45RA-negative fraction. The source of these receptors is a young woman in good health.

This chain uses TRBV6-6 with TRBJ2-5; unclear D gene. Germline V gene data show CDR1 as MNHNY and CDR2 as SVGAGI (reference sequence). V lost 7 bases, J lost 4 bases, and 16 bases lay in between. CDR3 length: 14 amino acids. The CDR3 region is CASTSPGHTETQYF. CDR3 DNA: TGTGCCAGCACCTCACCGGGCCACACAGAGACCCAGTACTTC.

A single count supports this clone. The chain uses TRBV28 and TRBJ2-1; 8 bases fit TRBD2. The trim removed 6 bases at V and 3 bases at J, leaving 7 bases unmatched. Germline-derived CDR1 and CDR2 are MDHEN and SYDVKM. The CDR3 extends over 15 amino acids. CDR3 sequence reads: CASSRTSPFYNEQFF. The CDR3, as DNA: TGTGCCAGCAGCCGGACTAGCCCCTTCTACAATGAGCAGTTCTTC.

J is TRBJ2-1 and V is TRBV10-3; no clear D gene. V was cut by 6 bases and J by 6 bases, with 6 bases left in between. Germline CDR1 and CDR2: ENHRY and SYGVKD. The CDR3 spans 11 residues. For the CDR3, the DNA is TGTGCCATCAGCCCCGCCAATGAGCAGTTCTTC. Its translation: CAISPANEQFF.

This chain joins TRBV6-1 and TRBJ1-2; TRBD1 matches at 10 bases. The CDR3 has 13 amino acids. Germline V CDR1 and CDR2: MNHNS, SASEGT. V trimming: 6 bases; J trimming: 6 bases; junction bases outside the gene matches: 4. CDR3 coding DNA: TGTGCCAGCAGGAGACAGGGGGCCGATGGCTACACCTTC. Encoded protein: CASRRQGADGYTF.

This clone has only a few counts. The chain joins TRBV2 to TRBJ1-2; D ambiguous. Deletions cut 8 bases from V and 10 bases from J, with 26 bases between. Germline V lookup: CDR1 SNHLY, CDR2 FYNNEI. The CDR3 length is 15 residues. This CDR3 is CASGLLVATPKAYTF. In DNA form, the CDR3 reads TGTGCCAGCGGGCTACTGGTGGCAACACCAAAGGCCTACACCTTC.

This CDR3 is CAYQTGADNEQFF. The DNA of the CDR3 is TGTGCCTACCAGACAGGGGCGGACAATGAGCAGTTCTTC. The chain has TRBV30 and TRBJ2-1; 8 bases line up with TRBD1. The germline V gene has CDR1 GTSNPN and CDR2 SVGIG (reference sequence). The CDR3 consists of 13 residues. V lost 7 bases to trimming and J lost 5 bases; unmatched junction nucleotides: 7.

The rearrangement joins TRBV11-2 to TRBJ2-1; no definite D call. V lost 3 bases to trimming and J lost 2 bases, with 11 bases between them. The CDR3 is 15 residues long. Germline values: CDR1 SGHAT, CDR2 FQNNGV. CDR3 residues: CASSFMWNTYNEQFF. The CDR3 DNA sequence: TGTGCCAGCAGCTTCATGTGGAACACCTACAATGAGCAGTTCTTC.

The rearrangement joins TRBV7-2 to TRBJ2-1; D is perhaps TRBD1 or TRBD2 (5 bases each). CDR1 SGHTA and CDR2 FQGNSA come from the germline V gene. This CDR3 has 14 amino acids. V lost 5 bases to trimming and J lost 12 bases, with 20 bases between them. The CDR3 sequence: CASSPGRSASGQFF. As DNA, the CDR3 is TGTGCCAGCAGCCCAGGGAGAAGTGCTTCGGGGCAGTTCTTC.

The chain is built from TRBV28 and TRBJ2-1; tentative D call: TRBD2 (8 bases). CDR1 MDHEN and CDR2 SYDVKM come from the germline V gene. V lost 3 bases and J lost 0, with 18 bases in between. The CDR3 length is 18 residues. CDR3 region: CASSFLGTRDSSYNEQFF. The CDR3 nucleotides are TGTGCCAGCAGTTTTCTGGGGACTAGGGACAGCTCCTACAATGAGCAGTTCTTC.

This rearrangement joins TRBV6-1 to TRBJ1-2; D is undetermined. This CDR3 is 13 amino acids long. Deletions cut 8 bases from V and 8 bases from J, with 18 bases between. The germline CDR1 and CDR2 sequences are MNHNS and SASEGT. The CDR3 DNA follows: TGTGCCAGCCGGTTGGGCCCCCGAGTAGGCTACACCTTC. Encoded protein: CASRLGPRVGYTF.

The sample holds a few counts of this clone. This chain uses TRBV2 with TRBJ2-1; TRBD1 aligns across 8 bases. The germline V gene encodes CDR1 SNHLY and CDR2 FYNNEI. The CDR3 covers 15 residues. V was pared by 8 bases and J by 4 bases, with 10 bases of the junction left unmatched. The CDR3 spells CASAELQGAYNEQFF. Written as DNA, the CDR3 is TGTGCCAGCGCCGAGTTGCAGGGGGCGTACAATGAGCAGTTCTTC.

The genes are TRBV11-3 and TRBJ2-7; D is possibly TRBD1 or TRBD2 (6 bases each). The CDR3 is 13 residues long. Trimming took off 3 bases at V and 5 bases at J, with 11 bases between the two ends. The germline V gene has CDR1 SGHNT and CDR2 YENEEA. CDR3 residues: CASSFQGRNEQYF. The DNA of the CDR3 is TGTGCCAGCAGCTTCCAGGGGAGGAACGAGCAGTACTTC.

The CDR3 loop reads CASSLELTGPTTNEKLFF. The CDR3 nucleotides are TGTGCCAGCAGCTTAGAGTTAACCGGGCCCACAACTAATGAAAAACTGTTTTTT. V and J are TRBV7-9 and TRBJ1-4; D not resolved. V was trimmed by 1 base and J by 0 bases, leaving 15 bases between them. CDR1 is SEHNR and CDR2 is FQNEAQ in the germline V gene (reference sequence). The CDR3 contains 18 residues.

The J gene is TRBJ2-7, the V gene TRBV9; 8 nucleotides align to TRBD2. V lost 9 bases and J lost 6; bases outside the gene matches: 11. From germline, CDR1 is SGDLS and CDR2 YYNGEE. The CDR3 is made up of 13 amino acids. This CDR3 reads CANQRECSPEQYF. The CDR3, as DNA: TGTGCCAACCAGCGGGAGTGTAGCCCCGAGCAGTACTTC.

The chain couples TRBV28 to TRBJ2-7; no clear D. V gave up 2 bases and J gave up 3 bases, with 14 bases separating them. The germline V gene encodes CDR1 MDHEN and CDR2 SYDVKM. The CDR3 runs 15 residues. The CDR3 DNA follows: TGTGCCAGCAGTTTAAGGCTGCTGTTAAACTACGAGCAGTACTTC. Protein: CASSLRLLLNYEQYF.

J is TRBJ2-7 and V is TRBV2; 9 positions match TRBD1. There are 14 residues in the CDR3. The ends lost 5 bases at V and 1 base at J; junction bases unmatched: 3. The V gene's germline CDR1 is SNHLY and CDR2 FYNNEI. The CDR3 nucleotides read TGTGCCAGCAGTCTTGGACAGGGGTCCTACGAGCAGTACTTC. This sequence encodes CASSLGQGSYEQYF.

The V gene is TRBV4-1, the J gene TRBJ1-3; D perhaps matches TRBD1 (5 bases). The CDR3 length is 15 residues. From germline, CDR1 is MGHRA and CDR2 YSYEKL. The V end was cut by 2 bases, the J end by 0 bases, with 8 bases between. CDR3 bases: TGCGCCAGCAGCCAACGACAGAGCTCTGGAAACACCATATATTTT. Translated, it gives CASSQRQSSGNTIYF.

This chain uses TRBV7-7 with TRBJ2-5; no clear D gene. V lost 1 base, J lost 5 bases, and 11 bases lay in between. The germline CDR1 and CDR2 sequences are SSHAT and FNYEAQ (reference sequence). This CDR3 region has 14 residues. CDR3 amino acids: CASSLGPSRETQYF. The CDR3 coding sequence is TGTGCCAGCAGCTTAGGCCCCAGTCGGGAGACCCAGTACTTC.

The chain joins TRBV7-9 to TRBJ2-7, with 9 bases lining up with TRBD1. CDR3 size: 15 residues. The V gene's germline CDR1 is SEHNR and CDR2 FQNEAQ (reference sequence). After removal of 4 bases from V and 5 bases from J, the junction contained 9 bases not matched to a gene. The CDR3 sequence is CASSSKQGANDEQYF. In DNA, the CDR3 is TGTGCCAGCAGCTCCAAACAGGGGGCGAACGACGAGCAGTACTTC.

With respect to this clone: This sample also contains other DNA sequences that code for the same CDR3. Written as DNA, the CDR3 is TGTGCCAGCAGCCCCCGACTGGATTCCTACGAGCAGTACTTC. Translation gives CASSPRLDSYEQYF. The genes are TRBV7-9 and TRBJ2-7; the D is unclear. Germline loops: CDR1 SEHNR, CDR2 FQNEAQ (reference sequence). Trimming removed 5 bases from V and 1 base from J, with 12 bases in between. The CDR3 loop spans 14 amino acids.

The CDR3 protein is CATSRQGTGANVLTF. In DNA form, the CDR3 reads TGTGCCACCAGCAGACAGGGGACTGGGGCCAACGTCCTGACTTTC. The chain has TRBV15 and TRBJ2-6; TRBD1 is a possible D gene (6 bases). Trimming pared 2 bases from V and 2 bases from J, leaving 7 bases between. Per the germline V gene, CDR1 is LNHNV and CDR2 is YYDKDF (reference sequence). The CDR3 is 15 amino acids.

The J gene is TRBJ1-4, the V gene TRBV7-2; TRBD1 might be the D (5 bases). V lost 4 bases to trimming and J lost 8 bases, with 14 bases between them. The CDR3 length is 14 residues. Germline V CDR1 and CDR2: SGHTA, FQGNSA. Written as DNA, the CDR3 is TGTGCCAGCAGCTCGGGACGCCGGGGCGAAAAACTGTTTTTT. Protein sequence: CASSSGRRGEKLFF.

The chain is built from TRBV19 and TRBJ2-3; 9 bases match TRBD1. Germline trimming cut 7 bases from V and 3 bases from J; bases unmatched to any gene: 11. Germline V lookup: CDR1 LNHDA, CDR2 SQIVND (reference sequence). The CDR3 is 16 residues long. In nucleotides, the CDR3 is TGTGCCAGTAAAGGAGTGAGGGACAGGGTTACAGATACGCAGTATTTT. It is translated as CASKGVRDRVTDTQYF.